The source of this TCR beta chain is a study of control samples from healthy donors and cancer patients. Here immunoSEQ multiplex PCR was the method, and the copy in TCRdb shows in-frame clones only, minus some. The table lists about 110,000 clones, 90% of them singletons. There are 16 residues in the CDR3. Germline V CDR1 and CDR2: GTSNPN, SVGIG (reference sequence). V lost 1 base and J lost 0, with 13 bases in between. This clonotype was obtained from a human donor in good health. The donor label of this sample is uncertain. This rearrangement joins TRBV30 to TRBJ1-3; the D is unclear. Input material: blood. The CDR3 nucleotides read TGTGCCTGGAGTGCCTATGCGGCCTTCTCTGGAAACACCATATATTTT. It is translated as CAWSAYAAFSGNTIYF.